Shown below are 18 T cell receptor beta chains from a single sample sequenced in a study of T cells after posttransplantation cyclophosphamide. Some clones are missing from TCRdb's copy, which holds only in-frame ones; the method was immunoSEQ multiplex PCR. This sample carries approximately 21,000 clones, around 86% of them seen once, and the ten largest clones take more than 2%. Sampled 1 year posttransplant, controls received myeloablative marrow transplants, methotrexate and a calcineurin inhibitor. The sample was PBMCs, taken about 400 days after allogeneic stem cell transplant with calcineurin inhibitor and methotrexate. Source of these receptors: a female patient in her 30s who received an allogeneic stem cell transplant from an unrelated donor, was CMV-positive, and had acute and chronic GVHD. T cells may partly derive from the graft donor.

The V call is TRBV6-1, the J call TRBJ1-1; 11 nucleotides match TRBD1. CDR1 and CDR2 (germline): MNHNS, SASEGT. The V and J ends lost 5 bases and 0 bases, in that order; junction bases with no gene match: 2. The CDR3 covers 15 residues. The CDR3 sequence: CASSKGQGVNTEAFF. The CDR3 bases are TGTGCCAGCAGTAAGGGACAGGGGGTGAACACTGAAGCTTTCTTT.

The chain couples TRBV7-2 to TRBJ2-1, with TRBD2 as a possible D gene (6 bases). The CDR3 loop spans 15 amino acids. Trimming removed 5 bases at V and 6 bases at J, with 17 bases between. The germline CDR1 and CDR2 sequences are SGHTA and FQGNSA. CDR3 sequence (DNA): TGTGCCAGCAGCCCTCGTGGGGGACTGTCCAATGAGCAGTTCTTC. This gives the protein CASSPRGGLSNEQFF.

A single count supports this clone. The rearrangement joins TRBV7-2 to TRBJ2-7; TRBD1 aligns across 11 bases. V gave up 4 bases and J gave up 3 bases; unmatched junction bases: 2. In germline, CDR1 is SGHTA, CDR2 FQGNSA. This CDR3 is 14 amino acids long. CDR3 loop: CASSYGTGGYEQYF. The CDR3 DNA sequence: TGTGCCAGCAGCTATGGGACAGGGGGCTACGAGCAGTACTTC.

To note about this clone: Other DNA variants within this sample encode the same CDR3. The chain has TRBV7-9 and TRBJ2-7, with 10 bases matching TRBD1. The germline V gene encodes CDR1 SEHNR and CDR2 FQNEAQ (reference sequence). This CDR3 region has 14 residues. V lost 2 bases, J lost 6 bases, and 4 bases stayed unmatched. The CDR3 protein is CASSLSGTGVEQYF. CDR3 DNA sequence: TGTGCCAGCAGCTTATCCGGGACAGGGGTCGAGCAGTACTTC.

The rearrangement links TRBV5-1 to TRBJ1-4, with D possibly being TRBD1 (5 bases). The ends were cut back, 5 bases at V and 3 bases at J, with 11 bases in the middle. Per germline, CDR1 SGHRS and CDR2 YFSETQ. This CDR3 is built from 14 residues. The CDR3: CASREGLPNEKLFF. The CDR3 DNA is TGCGCCAGCAGGGAGGGACTCCCTAATGAAAAACTGTTTTTT.

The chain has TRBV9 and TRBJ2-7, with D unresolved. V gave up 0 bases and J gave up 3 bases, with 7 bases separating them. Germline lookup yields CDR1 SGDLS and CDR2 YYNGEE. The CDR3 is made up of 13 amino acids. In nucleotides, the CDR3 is TGTGCCAGCAGCGTAGATGAGAGCTACGAGCAGTACTTC. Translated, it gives CASSVDESYEQYF.

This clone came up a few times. CDR3 in amino acids: CASSKAGTANYGYTF. In DNA form, the CDR3 reads TGTGCCAGCAGCAAAGCCGGGACAGCTAACTATGGCTACACCTTC. V and J are TRBV21-1 and TRBJ1-2; the D segment call TRBD1 is taken from the table without a DNA check. TRBV21-1 is reported as a pseudogene. The CDR3 is 15 amino acids.

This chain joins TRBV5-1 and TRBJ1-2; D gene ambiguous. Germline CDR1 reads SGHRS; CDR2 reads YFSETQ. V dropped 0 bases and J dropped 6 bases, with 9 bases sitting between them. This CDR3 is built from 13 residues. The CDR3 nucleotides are TGCGCCAGCAGCTTGGTCGGGAAGGATGGCTACACCTTC. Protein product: CASSLVGKDGYTF.

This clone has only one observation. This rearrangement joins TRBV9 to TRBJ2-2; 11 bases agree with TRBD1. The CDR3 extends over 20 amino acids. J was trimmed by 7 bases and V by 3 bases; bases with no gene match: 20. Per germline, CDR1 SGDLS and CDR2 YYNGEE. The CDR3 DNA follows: TGTGCCAGCAGCGCCTCGGACAGGGGGCTTCCTACACGCGCGGGCGGGGAGCTGTTTTTT. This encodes CASSASDRGLPTRAGGELFF.

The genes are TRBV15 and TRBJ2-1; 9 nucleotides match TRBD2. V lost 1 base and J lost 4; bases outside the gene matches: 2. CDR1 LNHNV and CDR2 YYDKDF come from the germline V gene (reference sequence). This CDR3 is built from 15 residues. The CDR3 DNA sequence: TGTGCCACCAGCAGAGGGCTAGCGGGATACAATGAGCAGTTCTTC. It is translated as CATSRGLAGYNEQFF. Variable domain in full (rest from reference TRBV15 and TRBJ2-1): DAMVIQNPRYQVTQFGKPVTLSCSQTLNHNVMYWYQQKSSQAPKLLFHYYDKDFNNEADTPDNFQSRRPNTSFCFLDIRSPGLGDTAMYLCATSRGLAGYNEQFFGPGTRLTVL.

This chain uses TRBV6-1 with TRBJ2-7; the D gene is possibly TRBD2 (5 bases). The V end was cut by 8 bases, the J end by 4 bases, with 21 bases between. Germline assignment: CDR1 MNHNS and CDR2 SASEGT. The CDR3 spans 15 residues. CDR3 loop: CASGRDFPALYEQYF. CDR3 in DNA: TGTGCCAGCGGACGGGATTTCCCAGCCCTATACGAGCAGTACTTC.

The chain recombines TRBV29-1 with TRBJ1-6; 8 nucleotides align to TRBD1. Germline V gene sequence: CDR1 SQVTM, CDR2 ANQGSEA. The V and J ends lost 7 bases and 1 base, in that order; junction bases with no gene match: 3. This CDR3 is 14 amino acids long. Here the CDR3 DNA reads TGCAGCGCCCGACAGGGGTCCTATAATTCACCCCTCCACTTT. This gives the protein CSARQGSYNSPLHF.

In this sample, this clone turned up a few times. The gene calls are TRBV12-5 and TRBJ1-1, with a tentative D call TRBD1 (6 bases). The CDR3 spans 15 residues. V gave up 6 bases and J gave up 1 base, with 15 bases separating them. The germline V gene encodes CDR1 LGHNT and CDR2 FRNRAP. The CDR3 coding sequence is TGTGCTAGTGGCTCTTTTCAGGGGACGAACACTGAAGCTTTCTTT. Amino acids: CASGSFQGTNTEAFF. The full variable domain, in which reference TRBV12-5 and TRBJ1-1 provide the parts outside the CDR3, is DARVTQTPRHKVTEMGQEVTMRCQPILGHNTVFWYRQTMMQGLELLAYFRNRAPLDDSGMPKDRFSAEMPDATLATLKIQPSEPRDSAVYFCASGSFQGTNTEAFFGQGTRLTVV.

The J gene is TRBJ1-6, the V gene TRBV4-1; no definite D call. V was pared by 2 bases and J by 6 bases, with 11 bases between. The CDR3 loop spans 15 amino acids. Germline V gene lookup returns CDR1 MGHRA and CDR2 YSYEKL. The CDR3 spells CASSQSPQTNSPLHF. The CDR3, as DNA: TGCGCCAGCAGCCAAAGCCCCCAAACTAATTCACCCCTCCACTTT.

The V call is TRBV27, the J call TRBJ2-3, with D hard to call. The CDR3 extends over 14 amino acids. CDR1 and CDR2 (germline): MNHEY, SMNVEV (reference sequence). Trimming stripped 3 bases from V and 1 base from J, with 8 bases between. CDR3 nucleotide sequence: TGTGCCAGCAGTTTCATGCGGCGCACAGATACGCAGTATTTT. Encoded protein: CASSFMRRTDTQYF.

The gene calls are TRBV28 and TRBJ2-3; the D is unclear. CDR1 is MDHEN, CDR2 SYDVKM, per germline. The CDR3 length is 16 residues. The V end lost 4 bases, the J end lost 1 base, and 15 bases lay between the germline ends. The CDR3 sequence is CASSSSSLAGTDTQYF. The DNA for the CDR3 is TGTGCCAGCAGTTCTTCCTCCCTGGCTGGCACAGATACGCAGTATTTT.

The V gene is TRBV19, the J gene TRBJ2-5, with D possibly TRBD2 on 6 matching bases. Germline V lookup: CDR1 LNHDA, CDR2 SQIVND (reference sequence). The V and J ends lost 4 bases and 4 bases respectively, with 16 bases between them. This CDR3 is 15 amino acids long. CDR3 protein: CASSRRTNFIETQYF. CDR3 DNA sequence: TGTGCCAGTAGTAGGCGGACTAATTTTATAGAGACCCAGTACTTC.

CDR3 residues: CASSESLRNEQFF. CDR3 in DNA: TGCGCCAGCAGTGAGTCGCTACGAAATGAGCAGTTCTTC. J is TRBJ2-1 and V is TRBV10-1; D is unresolved. The CDR3 runs to 13 residues. V was pared by 0 bases and J by 7 bases, with 7 bases between. The V gene's germline CDR1 is WNHNN and CDR2 SYGVQD (reference sequence).